Listed below are T cell receptor beta chains from one sample, sequenced in a study of control samples from healthy donors and cancer patients. Sequencing was performed with immunoSEQ multiplex PCR; in TCRdb, only in-frame clones are kept and a portion is missing. The sample lists about 89,000 clones, 86% seen once, with under 25% in the top ten. The sequencing sample was made of blood. The receptors come from a man aged 25 to 40 in good health. Each CDR3 is given with its conserved first and last residue.

j_call v_call cdr3_aa
TRBJ1-2 TRBV5-6 CASSLPAYGPTRGYTF
TRBJ2-2 TRBV27 CASSDDTGELFF
TRBJ2-5 TRBV10-3 CAISERLVETQYF
TRBJ1-3 TRBV5-5 CASSLSGQTFSGNTIYF
TRBJ2-2 TRBV30 CAWSHTYTGELFF
TRBJ2-7 TRBV4-1 CASSPRTGYEQYF
TRBJ1-3 TRBV3-1/TRBV3-2 CASSQPGQGYSGNTIYF
TRBJ2-3 TRBV5-6 CASGTPTSTDTQYF
TRBJ2-7 TRBV7-9 CASSPGYEQYF
TRBJ1-2 TRBV10-3 CAISGTGGGDGYTF
TRBJ1-4 TRBV18 CASSPPGTLDEKLFF
TRBJ1-1 TRBV19 CATRGSEAFF
TRBJ2-3 TRBV3-1/TRBV3-2 CASSQRSPDTQYF
TRBJ2-2 TRBV5-8 CASRKGTGRITGELFF
TRBJ1-6 TRBV27 CASSLRATNYNSPLHF
TRBJ2-5 TRBV6-5 CASSSAGLAEETQYF
TRBJ1-2 TRBV3-1/TRBV3-2 CASSQRSGGFGYGYTF
TRBJ1-2 TRBV5-4 CASTRQGNDGYTF
TRBJ1-1 TRBV6-5 CASTGGDRGSTEAFF
TRBJ2-5 TRBV24-1 CATSDPGGPGETQYF
TRBJ1-5 TRBV21-1 CASNSGYSNQPQHF
TRBJ2-1 TRBV7-9 CASSLAGTYNEQFF
TRBJ1-1 TRBV2 CATGTQNTEAFF
TRBJ2-5 TRBV5-6 CASSPTRLVISQETQYF
TRBJ2-5 TRBV5-4 CASSLGQVGRETQYF
TRBJ1-1 TRBV11-2 CASSATVNTEAFF
TRBJ2-6 TRBV19 CASSIRSRLSFSGANVLTF
TRBJ1-5 TRBV6-6 CASSYVEGSNQPQHF
TRBJ1-4 TRBV3-1/TRBV3-2 CASSPNARDRVLF
TRBJ1-2 TRBV12-5 CASAVGVHYGYTF
TRBJ2-5 TRBV29-1 CSVEGLEGGPRPQYF
TRBJ1-2 TRBV15 CATQDRENYGYTF
TRBJ1-1 TRBV27 CASKGQGRLNTEAFF
TRBJ2-7 TRBV7-6 CASSGSVGTGLNEQYF
TRBJ1-2 TRBV6-6 CASSRNAAGGARGYTF
TRBJ2-3 TRBV5-1 CASSLAGGDTQYF
TRBJ2-5 TRBV7-2 CASSSHRGGQETQYF
TRBJ1-3 TRBV29-1 CSAASSGNTIYF
TRBJ1-6 TRBV7-9 CASGGQGPSPLHF
TRBJ1-5 TRBV4-2 CASSQDRDQPQHF
TRBJ2-5 TRBV6-1 CASSELAGGQETQYF
TRBJ2-1 TRBV5-1 CASKRDRKADEQFF
TRBJ2-2 TRBV5-4 CASSLARGNTGELFF
TRBJ1-2 TRBV6-5 CASSYSEIGTNYGYTF
TRBJ1-4 TRBV18 CASSPLGTGSEKLFF
TRBJ1-5 TRBV6-1 CASSEVGQGAGQPQHF
TRBJ2-5 TRBV6-1 CASSEGPAPPGETQYF
TRBJ2-2 TRBV7-9 CASSTSATGELFF
TRBJ1-1 TRBV19 CASSIGGHLNTEAFF
TRBJ2-6 TRBV5-4 CASSSGGDRIRASGANVLTF
TRBJ1-1 TRBV24-1 CATSDSGQGRAFF
TRBJ2-7 TRBV5-1 CASRGDWNYEQYF
TRBJ1-2 TRBV5-1 CASSLQGADGYTF
TRBJ1-5 TRBV30 CAWSANSNQPQHF